The 2 T cell receptor beta chains below come from one sample, sequenced in a study of identical twins (dated by TCRdb to the mid-2010s). The library was generated by 5' RACE. Sequenced using an Illumina HiSeq 2000. TCRdb reprocessed the public reads (quality trimming at Q25 with fastp, clone calling with MiXCR) and kept in-frame beta chains. Entries are consolidated by CDR3 protein sequence, retaining the most common genes and DNA. For this sample there are over 250,000 distinct CDR3 sequences; 7.5% to 9.5% appear just once. Roughly 6.8% of the sample belongs to the ten largest clones. In addition, the sample was reused for a study of yellow fever vaccine responses in identical twins.

Sequencing used CD8+ T cells sorted from blood. These receptors were taken from a woman in her late teens or twenties in good health.

In this sample, this clonotype turned up a few times. V gene TRBV5-1 combines with J gene TRBJ2-7; 10 positions match TRBD2. The J segment lost 3 bases and the V segment lost 2 bases, leaving 5 bases of the junction unmatched. Germline-derived CDR1 and CDR2 are SGHRS and YFSETQ. CDR3 size: 15 residues. The CDR3 protein is CASSFLAGGNYEQYF. The CDR3 DNA reads TGCGCCAGCAGCTTTTTAGCGGGGGGTAACTACGAGCAGTACTTC.

In its sample, this clonotype was seen a few times. V is TRBV27 and J is TRBJ2-1, with 9 bases fitting TRBD2. Germline lookup yields CDR1 MNHEY and CDR2 SMNVEV (reference sequence). This CDR3 has 15 residues. The junction had 7 bases not matched to a gene; V was cut back by 2 bases and J by 8 bases. The CDR3 protein is CASSLSTSGQDEQFF. Here the CDR3 DNA reads TGTGCCAGCAGTTTAAGTACTAGCGGGCAAGATGAGCAGTTCTTC.